The T cell receptor (beta chain) under discussion was sequenced for a study of patients and donors after allogeneic stem cell transplantation. Via MiXCR, TCRdb re-called the RT-PCR reads, giving one row per CDR3 protein. The sample holds about 410,000 distinct CDR3 sequences, 15% to 20% seen once. This clonotype came up a few times. In germline, CDR1 is LGHNA, CDR2 YNFKEQ. This CDR3 contains 18 residues. With 4 bases clipped from V and 3 bases from J, the junction kept 14 bases outside the gene matches. J is TRBJ2-5 and V is TRBV4-2; 10 nucleotides align to TRBD2. The sample consisted of blood, either unsorted or a sorted T cell fraction (not recorded which). The source is a human donor who was either an allogeneic HSCT recipient or a stem cell or donor lymphocyte infusion donor (not recorded which). It is not recorded whose cells these are; they may come from a transplant donor. CDR3 sequence reads: CASSRSAGTSAPKETQYF. Here the CDR3 DNA reads TGTGCCAGCAGCCGGTCAGCCGGGACTAGCGCACCTAAAGAGACCCAGTACTTC.